This TCR beta chain was identified during a study of blood T cell repertoires in COVID-19. The germline gives CDR1 MNHNY, CDR2 SVGAGI (reference sequence). The CDR3 covers 15 residues. Trimming stripped 4 bases from V and 2 bases from J, with 13 bases between. Sequenced by immunoSEQ multiplex PCR; TCRdb stores in-frame clones only, minus some. The data contain 100,000 to 150,000 clones, 90% of them seen just once; the ten biggest clones take up approximately 3.5%. This clone was found once. Sequencing was carried out using peripheral blood. The sequence was collected from a middle-aged man with active COVID-19. The chain combines TRBV6-6 with TRBJ2-3; D perhaps matches TRBD2 (6 bases). CDR3 coding DNA: TGTGCCAGCAGTTGGGGGGAGGATAACACAGATACGCAGTATTTT. Translated, it gives CASSWGEDNTDTQYF.